These 22 T cell receptor beta chains came from one sample sequenced in a study of identifying expanded T cells in peripheral blood. Here immunoSEQ multiplex PCR was the method, and the copy in TCRdb shows in-frame clones only, minus some. Counted here are around 130,000 clones, less than 90% occurring once; the ten biggest clones make up 8.4%. Sequencing used blood. The receptor set was obtained from a person aged 18-70 years in good health.

The V and J genes are TRBV7-9 and TRBJ2-1; 9 bases are shared with TRBD2. Trimming took 4 bases from V and 7 from J; bases not matched to a gene: 8. Germline loops: CDR1 SEHNR, CDR2 FQNEAQ (reference sequence). This CDR3 comprises 15 residues. The CDR3 sequence: CASSSREGLGNEQFF. DNA for the CDR3: TGTGCCAGCAGCTCGCGGGAGGGCCTTGGGAATGAGCAGTTCTTC.

The chain uses TRBV9 and TRBJ1-1; no clear D gene. The germline V and J ends were trimmed by 0 bases and 6 bases, with 15 bases remaining between them. This CDR3 spans 15 amino acids. CDR1 SGDLS and CDR2 YYNGEE come from the germline V gene. This CDR3 is CASSVAPARVPEAFF. CDR3 nucleotide sequence: TGTGCCAGCAGCGTAGCCCCCGCCCGGGTCCCTGAAGCTTTCTTT. Together with reference TRBV9 and TRBJ1-1, the CDR3 gives the full variable domain: DSGVTQTPKHLITATGQRVTLRCSPRSGDLSVYWYQQSLDQGLQFLIQYYNGEERAKGNILERFSAQQFPDLHSELNLSSLELGDSALYFCASSVAPARVPEAFFGQGTRLTVV.

The chain links TRBV9 to TRBJ2-1; 12 positions match TRBD2. V trimming: 2 bases; J trimming: 3 bases; junction bases outside the gene matches: 3. Germline V gene sequence: CDR1 SGDLS, CDR2 YYNGEE. There are 16 residues in the CDR3. CDR3 coding DNA: TGTGCCAGCAGCGTGACTAGCGGGAGTTTCTACAATGAGCAGTTCTTC. It translates to CASSVTSGSFYNEQFF.

The V gene is TRBV7-2, the J gene TRBJ1-1, with D maybe TRBD1 (5 bases). The V gene lost 3 bases and the J gene lost 0 bases, with 8 bases spanning the gap. The CDR3 is made up of 14 amino acids. CDR1 and CDR2 (germline): SGHTA, FQGNSA. The CDR3 reads CASSFRVMNTEAFF. Here the CDR3 DNA reads TGTGCCAGCAGCTTCAGGGTGATGAACACTGAAGCTTTCTTT. The full variable domain, with the rest looked up from reference TRBV7-2 and TRBJ1-1, is GAGVSQSPSNKVTEKGKDVELRCDPISGHTALYWYRQSLGQGLEFLIYFQGNSAPDKSGLPSDRFSAERTGGSVSTLTIQRTQQEDSAVYLCASSFRVMNTEAFFGQGTRLTVV.

The sample holds a few counts of this clone. The chain employs TRBV6-1 and TRBJ1-2; D is unclear. Germline CDR1 MNHNS, CDR2 SASEGT. Between the trimmed V and J ends, which lost 6 bases and 0 bases, there was a span of 8 bases. This CDR3 is built from 13 residues. The CDR3 DNA reads TGTGCCAGCAGAGGAAACTCTAACTATGGCTACACCTTC. This encodes CASRGNSNYGYTF.

J is TRBJ2-2 and V is TRBV5-1; 10 bases are shared with TRBD2. The germline gives CDR1 SGHRS, CDR2 YFSETQ. The CDR3 covers 15 residues. V gave up 4 bases and J gave up 5 bases; unmatched junction bases: 5. The CDR3 sequence is CASSTGLAVTGELFF. The DNA for the CDR3 is TGCGCCAGCAGCACTGGACTAGCGGTTACCGGGGAGCTGTTTTTT.

Only one count was recorded for this clone. The chain couples TRBV6-1 to TRBJ2-3; 8 nucleotides agree with TRBD2. Trimming took 8 bases from V and 1 from J; bases not matched to a gene: 5. Per germline, CDR1 MNHNS and CDR2 SASEGT. The CDR3 contains 14 residues. The CDR3 is CASRLAGRTDTQYF. Written as DNA, the CDR3 is TGTGCCAGCCGATTAGCGGGGCGCACAGATACGCAGTATTTT.

V usage is TRBV4-1 and J usage is TRBJ1-3, with unresolved D. The CDR3 consists of 14 residues. V was pared by 0 bases and J by 2 bases, with 5 bases between. Per germline, CDR1 MGHRA and CDR2 YSYEKL. CDR3: CASSQESAGNTIYF. Here the CDR3 DNA reads TGCGCCAGCAGCCAAGAGTCAGCTGGAAACACCATATATTTT.

In its sample, this clone was seen a few times. This sequence joins TRBV19 and TRBJ1-1; D uncertain. V dropped 5 bases and J dropped 1 base, with 14 bases sitting between them. Germline V gives CDR1 LNHDA, CDR2 SQIVND (reference sequence). This CDR3 has 15 amino acids. In DNA form, the CDR3 reads TGTGCCAGTAGTGAACCCACTGCAGGGAACACTGAAGCTTTCTTT. The encoded protein is CASSEPTAGNTEAFF. Using reference TRBV19 and TRBJ1-1 for the parts outside the CDR3, the full variable domain is DGGITQSPKYLFRKEGQNVTLSCEQNLNHDAMYWYRQDPGQGLRLIYYSQIVNDFQKGDIAEGYSVSREKKESFPLTVTSAQKNPTAFYLCASSEPTAGNTEAFFGQGTRLTVV.

This clone occurred once. This rearrangement joins TRBV7-8 to TRBJ2-7, with unresolved D. The CDR3 covers 15 residues. The germline V gene encodes CDR1 SGHVS and CDR2 FQNEAQ. V dropped 2 bases and J dropped 1 base, with 12 bases sitting between them. DNA for the CDR3: TGTGCCAGCAGCTTAATGCGAATCTCTTCCTACGAGCAGTACTTC. Residues: CASSLMRISSYEQYF.

The V call is TRBV2, the J call TRBJ1-3; TRBD1 matches at 8 bases. The junction had 7 bases not matched to a gene; V was cut back by 4 bases and J by 2 bases. The CDR3 contains 16 residues. CDR1 SNHLY and CDR2 FYNNEI come from the germline V gene. This CDR3 is CASSGSPGQAGNTIYF. The CDR3 DNA reads TGTGCCAGCAGTGGGTCTCCGGGACAGGCTGGAAACACCATATATTTT.

The rearrangement uses TRBV6-5 and TRBJ2-5; D call uncertain. The CDR3 runs to 13 residues. The germline V gene encodes CDR1 MNHEY and CDR2 SVGAGI. V was cut by 4 bases and J by 0 bases, with 6 bases left in between. The CDR3 coding sequence is TGTGCCAGCAGTTCCAGGAACCAAGAGACCCAGTACTTC. It specifies CASSSRNQETQYF.

The chain couples TRBV27 to TRBJ2-1, with a weak D call TRBD1 (5 bases). CDR1 and CDR2 (germline): MNHEY, SMNVEV (reference sequence). V was shortened by 1 base and J by 9 bases, with 7 bases between the two germline ends. The CDR3 runs to 12 residues. The DNA for the CDR3 is TGTGCCAGCAGTTTATGGGGCGGTGAGCAGTTCTTC. Translated: CASSLWGGEQFF.

V is TRBV5-1 and J is TRBJ2-6; D gene uncertain. The CDR3 extends over 16 amino acids. V shed 3 bases and J shed 0 bases, with 10 bases lying between them. CDR1 is SGHRS, CDR2 YFSETQ, per germline. Here the CDR3 reads CASSSTALSGANVLTF. CDR3 nucleotides: TGCGCCAGCAGCTCTACGGCCCTCTCTGGGGCCAACGTCCTGACTTTC. Complete variable domain (other parts from reference TRBV5-1 and TRBJ2-6): KAGVTQTPRYLIKTRGQQVTLSCSPISGHRSVSWYQQTPGQGLQFLFEYFSETQRNKGNFPGRFSGRQFSNSRSEMNVSTLELGDSALYLCASSSTALSGANVLTFGAGSRLTVL.

The chain joins TRBV7-3 to TRBJ2-2, with unresolved D. This CDR3 comprises 12 residues. Germline CDR1 is SGHTA and CDR2 is FQGTGA. V shed 1 base and J shed 7 bases, with 4 bases lying between them. In nucleotides, the CDR3 is TGTGCCAGCAGCTTAATGTACGGGGAGCTGTTTTTT. Residues: CASSLMYGELFF.

The V call is TRBV4-1, the J call TRBJ2-7; weak D call: TRBD1 (5 bases). V was clipped by 1 base and J by 2 bases, with 12 bases between them. This CDR3 has 15 residues. Germline assignment: CDR1 MGHRA and CDR2 YSYEKL. CDR3 DNA: TGCGCCAGCAGCCAAGGTTGGGGCCCCCCCTACGAGCAGTACTTC. This encodes CASSQGWGPPYEQYF.

CDR3 coding DNA: TGTGCCAGCAGCTTATCAGGGGGCTTGGGTCAAGAGACCCAGTACTTC. It specifies CASSLSGGLGQETQYF. The rearrangement uses TRBV11-2 and TRBJ2-5; 8 nucleotides align to TRBD1. The CDR3 has 16 amino acids. The trim removed 2 bases at V and 2 bases at J, leaving 7 bases unmatched. Germline V gene sequence: CDR1 SGHAT, CDR2 FQNNGV.

This clone was counted only a few times. The gene calls are TRBV5-5 and TRBJ2-7; 8 bases map to TRBD2. The germline V gene encodes CDR1 SGHKS and CDR2 YYEKEE (reference sequence). With 2 bases clipped from V and 6 bases from J, the junction kept 10 bases outside the gene matches. The CDR3 runs to 15 residues. This CDR3 is CASSFSGTSRSEQYF. The CDR3 bases are TGTGCCAGCAGCTTCTCCGGGACTAGTCGCTCCGAGCAGTACTTC.

The genes are TRBV10-3 and TRBJ2-5; a weak D match, TRBD2 (6 bases). Trimming stripped 4 bases from V and 5 bases from J, with 26 bases between. Germline CDR1 reads ENHRY; CDR2 reads SYGVKD. The CDR3 runs to 18 residues. The CDR3 DNA follows: TGTGCCATCAGTGTTTCGCGCGGGGCTTCCAAAGGTGGGGAGACCCAGTACTTC. Its protein is CAISVSRGASKGGETQYF.

The DNA for the CDR3 is TGTGCCAGCAGTGAGGGTTTTATGGGCACAGATACGCAGTATTTT. This encodes CASSEGFMGTDTQYF. The chain couples TRBV6-1 to TRBJ2-3; D call uncertain. CDR1 and CDR2 from the germline V gene are MNHNS and SASEGT. The CDR3 totals 15 residues. V was cut by 3 bases and J by 1 base, with 11 bases left in between.

The chain has TRBV11-2 and TRBJ2-7; D is undetermined. This CDR3 spans 12 amino acids. The V gene lost 5 bases and the J gene lost 6 bases, with 11 bases spanning the gap. The germline CDR1 and CDR2 sequences are SGHAT and FQNNGV. CDR3 region: CASSPAGTEQYF. CDR3 in DNA: TGTGCCAGCAGCCCCGCCGGTACCGAGCAGTACTTC. The variable domain in full, completed from reference TRBV11-2 and TRBJ2-7, reads EAGVAQSPRYKIIEKRQSVAFWCNPISGHATLYWYQQILGQGPKLLIQFQNNGVVDDSQLPKDRFSAERLKGVDSTLKIQPAKLEDSAVYLCASSPAGTEQYFGPGTRLTVT.

The gene calls are TRBV19 and TRBJ1-1; D may be TRBD1 (6 bases). This CDR3 has 15 residues. Per germline, CDR1 LNHDA and CDR2 SQIVND (reference sequence). The V and J ends lost 5 bases and 1 base respectively, with 14 bases between them. The CDR3 here is CASSSGGPGNTEAFF. Written as DNA, the CDR3 is TGTGCCAGTAGTTCTGGGGGCCCGGGGAACACTGAAGCTTTCTTT.